Below are 20 T cell receptor beta chains sequenced from a single sample in a study of identical twins. TCRdb reprocessed the 5' RACE reads via MiXCR and lists one record per CDR3 protein. The data show around 220,000 distinct CDR3 sequences, more than 9% seen once. The sequencing sample was made of memory T cells sorted from blood. Every receptor here comes from a man in his fifties in good health.

The genes are TRBV5-1 and TRBJ2-1; D call uncertain. Germline CDR1 and CDR2: SGHRS and YFSETQ. The CDR3 runs 11 residues. Between the trimmed V and J ends, which lost 0 bases and 15 bases, there was a span of 10 bases. CDR3 sequence: CASSLAGERFF. The CDR3 DNA is TGCGCCAGCAGCTTGGCCGGAGAAAGGTTCTTC.

The V gene is TRBV12-3 or TRBV12-4, the J gene TRBJ1-1, with a weak D call TRBD1 (5 bases). The CDR3 is made up of 12 amino acids. The V gene lost 1 base and the J gene lost 6 bases, with 6 bases spanning the gap. CDR3 sequence: CASSLGGAEAFF. The CDR3 nucleotides are TGTGCCAGCAGTTTAGGGGGGGCTGAAGCTTTCTTT.

This clonotype was observed at least ten times. This rearrangement joins TRBV5-1 to TRBJ2-3, with 8 bases matching TRBD1. Germline CDR1 SGHRS, CDR2 YFSETQ. The length of the CDR3 is 16 residues. The V and J ends lost 6 bases and 6 bases, in that order; junction bases with no gene match: 15. For the CDR3, the DNA is TGCGCCAGCACCCAAGGCGGGACAGGAGGTGGGGATACGCAGTATTTT. As protein: CASTQGGTGGGDTQYF.

Comments on this clonotype: This may be a read error: a much more frequent sequence differs by one nucleotide. The chain employs TRBV28 and TRBJ2-7; weak D call: TRBD1 (6 bases). There are 13 residues in the CDR3. Germline V gives CDR1 MDHEN, CDR2 SYDVKM. The CDR3 is CASSLTGLYEEYF. The CDR3 DNA reads as TGTGCCAGCAGTCTCACAGGGTTGTACGAGGAGTACTTC.

A few counts support this clonotype. The rearrangement uses TRBV9 and TRBJ1-1, with D possibly being TRBD1 (5 bases). The CDR3 is made up of 16 amino acids. V dropped 0 bases and J dropped 6 bases, with 18 bases sitting between them. Looked up from germline, CDR1 is SGDLS and CDR2 is YYNGEE. The CDR3 bases are TGTGCCAGCAGCGTAGCCATGGGGCTTGGGTCTCCTGAAGCTTTCTTT. Protein sequence: CASSVAMGLGSPEAFF.

This clonotype was observed at least ten times. The V gene is TRBV29-1, the J gene TRBJ2-1, with a possible D match to TRBD2 (5 bases). In germline, CDR1 is SQVTM, CDR2 ANQGSEA. The V end was cut by 6 bases, the J end by 3 bases, with 6 bases between. This CDR3 has 11 residues. The CDR3 DNA is TGCAGCGTAGACTACTACAATGAGCAGTTCTTC. Encoded protein: CSVDYYNEQFF.

The genes are TRBV4-3 and TRBJ1-4, with a tentative D call TRBD1 (6 bases). The CDR3 is 18 amino acids. V was cut by 1 base and J by 5 bases, with 20 bases left in between. The V gene's germline CDR1 is LGHNA and CDR2 YSLEER. This chain's CDR3 is CASSQGGGTRGRNEKLFF. CDR3 DNA sequence: TGCGCCAGCAGCCAAGGTGGGGGGACACGTGGGAGAAATGAAAAACTGTTTTTT.

The chain recombines TRBV7-2 with TRBJ2-2; no firm D call. The V end was cut by 5 bases, the J end by 1 base, with 11 bases between. The CDR3 runs to 15 residues. Looked up from germline, CDR1 is SGHTA and CDR2 is FQGNSA. CDR3 protein: CASSQNPVNTGELFF. The CDR3 bases are TGTGCCAGCAGCCAAAACCCAGTGAACACCGGGGAGCTGTTTTTT.

The chain has TRBV29-1 and TRBJ1-1, with a tentative D call TRBD1 (5 bases). This CDR3 is built from 14 residues. V was clipped by 6 bases and J by 0 bases, with 14 bases between them. Germline CDR1 SQVTM, CDR2 ANQGSEA. CDR3: CSVGNGGLNTEAFF. CDR3 DNA sequence: TGCAGCGTGGGAAATGGGGGATTGAACACTGAAGCTTTCTTT. Looking up the rest from reference TRBV29-1 and TRBJ1-1 gives the full variable domain: SAVISQKPSRDICQRGTSLTIQCQVDSQVTMMFWYRQQPGQSLTLIATANQGSEATYESGFVIDKFPISRPNLTFSTLTVSNMSPEDSSIYLCSVGNGGLNTEAFFGQGTRLTVV.

This clonotype has a count of ten or more. This chain links TRBV15 with TRBJ2-1; 11 bases agree with TRBD2. The V gene's germline CDR1 is LNHNV and CDR2 YYDKDF (reference sequence). J lost 12 bases, V lost 6 bases, and 7 bases had no gene match. CDR3 length equals 13 residues. The CDR3 DNA is TGTGCCACCAGGGGGACTAGCGGTCCGGCGCAGTTCTTC. Amino acid sequence: CATRGTSGPAQFF.

DNA of the CDR3: TGTGCCAGCAGCCCCGAGGGCGGTTCAACTAATGAAAAACTGTTTTTT. Translated: CASSPEGGSTNEKLFF. This chain joins TRBV7-9 and TRBJ1-4; D is unclear. The CDR3 loop spans 16 amino acids. The V end lost 5 bases, the J end lost 0 bases, and 13 bases lay between the germline ends. From germline, CDR1 is SEHNR and CDR2 FQNEAQ (reference sequence).

This clonotype was found many times. J is TRBJ2-1 and V is TRBV20-1; D unclear. Germline V lookup: CDR1 DFQATT, CDR2 SNEGSKA (reference sequence). The CDR3 totals 11 residues. V lost 0 bases and J lost 15, with 12 bases in between. As DNA, the CDR3 is TGCAGTGCTAGAGAGCGGTCAGTCCGGTTCTTC. Translated: CSARERSVRFF.

The V call is TRBV20-1, the J call TRBJ2-5; 10 positions match TRBD1. Germline trimming cut 6 bases from V and 5 bases from J; bases unmatched to any gene: 9. Germline V CDR1 and CDR2: DFQATT, SNEGSKA (reference sequence). This CDR3 has 14 amino acids. CDR3 sequence (DNA): TGCAGTGCACCTGACAGGGGGCGAGGGGAGACCCAGTACTTC. Translating gives CSAPDRGRGETQYF.

This clonotype was picked up a small number of times. This chain links TRBV15 with TRBJ2-7; TRBD1 is a possible D gene (5 bases). Trimming cost V 0 bases and J 6 bases, with 15 bases left between them. The length of the CDR3 is 15 residues. Germline V gene data show CDR1 as LNHNV and CDR2 as YYDKDF (reference sequence). The DNA of the CDR3 is TGTGCCACCAGCAGAGATTGGGGCAAGGCGGTCGAGCAGTACTTC. Protein product: CATSRDWGKAVEQYF.

This clonotype was recorded at least ten times. This chain connects TRBV20-1 to TRBJ2-1; 13 bases align to TRBD2. CDR1 is DFQATT and CDR2 is SNEGSKA in the germline V gene (reference sequence). With V trimmed by 1 base and J by 3 bases, 9 bases remained unmatched. CDR3 size: 18 residues. The CDR3 nucleotides read TGCAGTGCTAGAGGGACTAGCGGGAGTCGGGGGGACTACAATGAGCAGTTCTTC. Its translation is CSARGTSGSRGDYNEQFF.

V usage is TRBV20-1 and J usage is TRBJ2-7; D unclear. The CDR3 has 11 residues. Germline V gene sequence: CDR1 DFQATT, CDR2 SNEGSKA (reference sequence). Between the trimmed V and J ends, which lost 7 bases and 0 bases, there was a span of 7 bases. CDR3 coding DNA: TGCAGTGGATATTTCTCCTACGAGCAGTACTTC. Its protein product is CSGYFSYEQYF.

This clonotype occurred many times. J is TRBJ1-5 and V is TRBV2; D not resolved. The CDR3 covers 19 residues. With 3 bases removed from V and 0 bases from J, the gap between germline ends came to 21 bases. Germline values: CDR1 SNHLY, CDR2 FYNNEI. This CDR3 reads CASSEGLGSRLYSNQPQHF. Here the CDR3 DNA reads TGTGCCAGCAGTGAGGGTCTAGGAAGCCGACTTTATAGCAATCAGCCCCAGCATTTT. Looking up the rest from reference TRBV2 and TRBJ1-5 gives the full variable domain: EPEVTQTPSHQVTQMGQEVILRCVPISNHLYFYWYRQILGQKVEFLVSFYNNEISEKSEIFDDQFSVERPDGSNFTLKIRSTKLEDSAMYFCASSEGLGSRLYSNQPQHFGDGTRLSIL.

This clonotype was picked up a small number of times. The chain couples TRBV5-1 to TRBJ2-5; D is unclear. The CDR3 contains 14 residues. The germline V gene encodes CDR1 SGHRS and CDR2 YFSETQ. V lost 4 bases and J 0 bases, leaving 10 bases between the germline ends. CDR3 amino acids: CASSPGPNQETQYF. In DNA form, the CDR3 reads TGCGCCAGCAGCCCTGGACCCAACCAAGAGACCCAGTACTTC.

V usage is TRBV4-3 and J usage is TRBJ1-2; tentatively, D is TRBD1 (6 bases). This CDR3 region has 16 residues. Per germline, CDR1 LGHNA and CDR2 YSLEER. The V and J ends lost 0 bases and 6 bases respectively, with 17 bases between them. The CDR3 region has the DNA TGCGCCAGCAGCCAAGAGGGGGCAGGCTCGAGGCATGGCTACACCTTC. Its protein is CASSQEGAGSRHGYTF.

This clonotype occurred a few times. The CDR3 loop is CSAELMRDNEQFF. CDR3 in DNA: TGCAGTGCAGAACTCATGAGGGACAATGAGCAGTTCTTC. The chain couples TRBV20-1 to TRBJ2-1; tentatively, D is TRBD2 (5 bases). The length of the CDR3 is 13 residues. Germline-derived CDR1 and CDR2 are DFQATT and SNEGSKA (reference sequence). Trimming pared 6 bases from V and 5 bases from J, leaving 14 bases between.